This T cell receptor beta chain was sequenced in a study of blood T cell repertoires in COVID-19. The table lists this clone with a few counts. The table came from immunoSEQ multiplex PCR; TCRdb's copy has only in-frame clones and leaves some out. The table has roughly 300,000 clones, approximately 82% seen once. Sequences were obtained from peripheral blood. The receptor was isolated from a woman between 45 and 65 years old with acute or convalescent COVID-19.

CDR3 nucleotide sequence: TGTGCCAGCAGTTACTCAGGGGTAAACCAGCCCCAGCATTTT. This sequence encodes CASSYSGVNQPQHF. This chain joins TRBV6-2 or TRBV6-3 and TRBJ1-5; the D gene is possibly TRBD1 (5 bases). This CDR3 region has 14 residues. Germline CDR1 MNHEY, CDR2 SVGEGT. Trimming left V 0 bases short and J 7 bases short, with 10 bases between.